The rows below give T cell receptor beta chains drawn from one sample of a study of human T cells and chemical hapten exposure. TCRdb used MiXCR to reprocess the RACE reads, holding one entry per CDR3 protein. The profile covers under 90,000 distinct CDR3 sequences, with about 8% appearing a single time and about 3.5% taken by the ten largest. This material consisted of whole blood, taken in connection with sensitization to the hapten diphenylcyclopropenone (DPC). Receptor source: a woman in her fifties or sixties with alopecia areata. Some clones in this sample may be carry-over from other donors' samples. CDR3s include the opening cysteine and the closing phenylalanine or tryptophan. Fields, in order: CDR3 length, V gene, clone size, CDR3 protein. A clone size is listed for some rows: how often the clone was seen (once, few, many), or a class if it is expanded.

13 | TRBV29-1 | - | CSVEGRGRDEQFF
13 | TRBV10-2 | many | CASGQGAILGYTF
18 | TRBV6-5 | many | CASSYGGQGALLSYGYTF
13 | TRBV28 | few | CAARQRAKNIQYF
17 | TRBV2 | few | CASSEGGGGRITGELFF
17 | TRBV23-1 | - | CASSPSSGRASYNEQFF
16 | TRBV4-1 | many | CASSPTGRSLSNGYTF
14 | TRBV20-1 | few | CSARDPRSADTQYF
15 | TRBV6-5 | many | CASSKRDRLNYGYTF
12 | TRBV10-3 | few | CAISESAGEQYF
13 | TRBV20-1 | many | CSASRVNSYEQYF
13 | TRBV29-1 | many | CSVVWTTGNTIYF
17 | TRBV27 | few | CASSPRTGPAAKNIQYF
15 | TRBV12-3/TRBV12-4 | - | CASSSQGQDGSEQYF
12 | TRBV5-1 | few | CASSLEAGRQYF
14 | TRBV5-1 | many | CASSLGSSGNTIYF
15 | TRBV5-4 | - | CASSLGAASTDTQYF
14 | TRBV12-3/TRBV12-4 | few | CASSLRTGGGKLFF
12 | TRBV9 | - | CASRGDQETQYF
14 | TRBV5-1 | - | CASSLGSATDTQYF
17 | TRBV6-5 | - | CASSPWAAPSYNSPLHF
14 | TRBV7-2 | many | CASSPGTEQETQYF
15 | TRBV30 | - | CAWSPETRTAYGYTF
15 | TRBV5-4 | - | CASSLGTLSSYEQYF
12 | TRBV7-9 | - | CASSADRVEQYF
18 | TRBV5-4 | - | CASSSPGRVSLWGYGYTF
16 | TRBV29-1 | few | CSVESSGSRTYNEQFF